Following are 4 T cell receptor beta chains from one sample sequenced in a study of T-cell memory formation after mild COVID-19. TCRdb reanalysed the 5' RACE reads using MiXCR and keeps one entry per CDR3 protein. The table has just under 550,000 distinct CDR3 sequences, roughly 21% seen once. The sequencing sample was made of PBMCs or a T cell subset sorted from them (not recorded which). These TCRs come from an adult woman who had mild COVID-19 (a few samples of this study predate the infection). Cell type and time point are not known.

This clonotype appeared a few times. The CDR3 here is CSARGVGADTQYF. The CDR3 bases are TGCAGTGCTAGAGGAGTCGGGGCAGATACGCAGTATTTT. The J gene is TRBJ2-3, the V gene TRBV20-1; D is perhaps TRBD2 (5 bases). The germline V gene encodes CDR1 DFQATT and CDR2 SNEGSKA (reference sequence). Trimming removed 1 base from V and 4 bases from J, with 9 bases in between. The CDR3 covers 13 residues.

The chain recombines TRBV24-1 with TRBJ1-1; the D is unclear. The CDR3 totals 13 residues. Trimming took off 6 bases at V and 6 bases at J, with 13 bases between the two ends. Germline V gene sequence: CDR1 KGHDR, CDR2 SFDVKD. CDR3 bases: TGTGCCACCAGTTATTCAGGTTCTCCTGAAGCTTTCTTT. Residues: CATSYSGSPEAFF.

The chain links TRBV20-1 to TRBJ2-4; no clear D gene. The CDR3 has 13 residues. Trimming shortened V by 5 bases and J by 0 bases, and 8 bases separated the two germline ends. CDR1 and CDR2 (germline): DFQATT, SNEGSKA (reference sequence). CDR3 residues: CSAAIIAKNIQYF. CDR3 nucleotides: TGCAGTGCTGCCATTATAGCCAAAAACATTCAGTACTTC.

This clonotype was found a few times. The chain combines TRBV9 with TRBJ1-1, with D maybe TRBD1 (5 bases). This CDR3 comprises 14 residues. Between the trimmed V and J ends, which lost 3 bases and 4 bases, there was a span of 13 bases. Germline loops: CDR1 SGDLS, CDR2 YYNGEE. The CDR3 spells CASSAVPGGTEAFF. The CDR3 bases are TGTGCCAGCAGCGCCGTACCGGGGGGCACTGAAGCTTTCTTT.